This T cell receptor (beta chain) was documented in a study of beta chain features in type 1 diabetes. Regarding the study as a whole: Patients with Type 1 diabetes showed moderately but significantly shorter TCRB CDR3s in all four CD4+ subsets.

Sequenced material consisted of expressed TCRB transcripts (all of the isolated RNA was reverse transcribed). Profiling relied on immunoSEQ multiplex PCR, and the TCRdb table lists in-frame clones only, not all of them. The sample contains 500,000 to 800,000 clones, roughly an eighth of which appear only once. The CDR3 consists of 15 residues. V was pared by 6 bases and J by 3 bases, with 16 bases between. The V gene's germline CDR1 is SGHVS and CDR2 FQNEAQ. As concerns this clone: No antigen is known for it.

This sequence was found in a young man with type 1 diabetes. The V gene is TRBV7-8, the J gene TRBJ2-3; no firm D call. Specimen: naive CD4+ T cells from blood. CDR3 DNA: TGTGCCAGCAGTTCCCCTACCAAGGGAACAGATACGCAGTATTTT. It specifies CASSSPTKGTDTQYF.